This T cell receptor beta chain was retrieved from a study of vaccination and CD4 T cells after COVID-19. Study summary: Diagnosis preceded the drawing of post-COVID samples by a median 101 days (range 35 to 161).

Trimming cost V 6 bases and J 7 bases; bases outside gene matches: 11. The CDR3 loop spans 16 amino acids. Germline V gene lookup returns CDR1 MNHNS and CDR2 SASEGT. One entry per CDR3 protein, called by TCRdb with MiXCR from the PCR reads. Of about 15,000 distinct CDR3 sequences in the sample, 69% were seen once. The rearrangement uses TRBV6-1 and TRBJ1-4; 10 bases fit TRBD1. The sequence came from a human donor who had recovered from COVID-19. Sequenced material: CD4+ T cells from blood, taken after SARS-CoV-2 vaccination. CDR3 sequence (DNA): TGTGCCAGCAGACCCCGTGACAGGGGGCTTGGTGAAAAACTGTTTTTT. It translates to CASRPRDRGLGEKLFF.